This TCR beta chain was profiled in a study of glioma-infiltrating T cells. Study conclusions and caveats: Tissue and blood shared very few CDR3 sequences. Tissue-blood divergence was below expectation in non-neoplastic patients, above in gliomas.

TCR alpha and beta CDR3 regions were amplified from RNA using iRepertoire nested multiplex PCR. Tissue mRNA or PBMC total RNA, roughly 100-400 ng, went into one-step reverse transcription and amplification. From the multiplex PCR reads, TCRdb called clonotypes with MiXCR, one entry per CDR3 protein. Altogether around 93,000 distinct CDR3 sequences are present, approximately 39% being singletons, with the ten largest covering less than 45%. On this clonotype: Its target is unknown. A much larger clone differs by one base, so this may be a read error.

There are 12 residues in the CDR3. V was clipped by 8 bases and J by 7 bases, with 11 bases between them. Germline V gives CDR1 LGHNA, CDR2 YNFKEQ. The rearrangement links TRBV4-2 to TRBJ2-2; D gene uncertain. The clonotype originates from a human donor with low-grade glioma or glioblastoma, undergoing nonglioma brain surgery, or in good health (not recorded which). Sequencing used glioma tissue, nonneoplastic brain tissue, or PBMCs (not recorded which). The CDR3 spells CASGYGFGELFF. The CDR3 DNA reads as TGTGCCAGCGGCTACGGCTTCGGGGAGCTGTTTTTT.